The entry that follows covers one T cell receptor (beta chain) sequence. This clonotype was counted ten times or more. What antigen it recognizes has not been identified. Base qualities are not provided; no much larger clone lies one nucleotide away. The data are from a study of T cell repertoires in cytomegalovirus infection (dated by TCRdb to between 2018 and 2021). General notes on the study: Donor HLA type was relevant to the analysis, because carriage of CMV infection together with the matching HLA type was indicated by public TCR beta signatures.

Sequencing relied on an Illumina HiSeq 1500. The public sequencing data were trimmed at Q25 with fastp and processed into clonotypes with MiXCR by TCRdb, which kept only in-frame beta chains. Rows with a matching CDR3 protein are joined into one entry that keeps the most common DNA and genes. The table for this sample lists about 110,000 distinct CDR3 sequences; roughly 9.1% of them were counted only once. Around a third of the sample is in the top ten clones. The junction shows trimming of 5 bases on V and 5 bases on J, plus 21 bases between the germline ends. Looking up the germline V gene yields CDR1 SGHTA and CDR2 FQGNSA. The CDR3 numbers 17 residues from cysteine through phenylalanine. Only CDR3 DNA is held: 51 bases, read in frame from base 1. Findings and caveats that apply to the study as a whole: In both this cohort and an independent cohort of over 350 donors, the cumulative frequency of public TCR beta family members distinguished carriers of CMV infection plus the relevant HLA type. The ex vivo response was dominated by HLA-C-restricted CMV-specific TCR beta clonotypes, and the single most frequent clonotype in two of eight donors was supplied by these HLA-C-restricted clonotypes.

The sequence came from a human donor in good health (CMV status not recorded). Some clones in this sample may be carry-over from other donors' samples. The sample comprised PBMCs, sequenced either directly or after in vitro stimulation (not recorded which). The rearranged segments are TRBV7-2 and TRBJ2-2; TRBD1 is possibly the D segment (6 matching bases). This receptor carries the CDR3 CASSTPGHGLRTGELFF. The nucleotide sequence is given as TGTGCCAGCAGCACGCCGGGACACGGACTTAGAACCGGGGAGCTGTTTTTT.